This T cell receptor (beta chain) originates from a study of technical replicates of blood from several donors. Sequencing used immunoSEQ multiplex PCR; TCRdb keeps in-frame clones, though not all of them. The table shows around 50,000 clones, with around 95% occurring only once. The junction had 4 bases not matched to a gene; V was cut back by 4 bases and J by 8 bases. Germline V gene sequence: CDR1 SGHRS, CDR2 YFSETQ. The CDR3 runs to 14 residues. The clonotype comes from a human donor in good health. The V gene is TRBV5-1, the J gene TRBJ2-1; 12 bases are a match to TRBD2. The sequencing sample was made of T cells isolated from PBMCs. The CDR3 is CASSPTSGSYEQFF. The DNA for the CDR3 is TGCGCCAGCAGCCCGACTAGCGGGAGCTATGAGCAGTTCTTC.